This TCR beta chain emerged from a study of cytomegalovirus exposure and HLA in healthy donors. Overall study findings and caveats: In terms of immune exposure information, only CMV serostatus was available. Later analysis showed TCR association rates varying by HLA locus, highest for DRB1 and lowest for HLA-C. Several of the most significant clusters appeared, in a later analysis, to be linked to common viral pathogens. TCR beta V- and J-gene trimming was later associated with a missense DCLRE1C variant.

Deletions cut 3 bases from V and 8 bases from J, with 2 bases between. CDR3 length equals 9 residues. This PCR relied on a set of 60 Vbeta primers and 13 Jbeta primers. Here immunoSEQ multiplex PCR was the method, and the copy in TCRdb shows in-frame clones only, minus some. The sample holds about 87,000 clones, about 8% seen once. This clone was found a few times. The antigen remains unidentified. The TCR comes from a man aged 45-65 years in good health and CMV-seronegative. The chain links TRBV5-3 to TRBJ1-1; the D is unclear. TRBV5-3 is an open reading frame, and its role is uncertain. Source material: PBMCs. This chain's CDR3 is CARSSEAFF. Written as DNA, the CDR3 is TGTGCCAGAAGCTCGGAAGCTTTCTTT.